This is a list of T cell receptor beta chains from one sample in a study of OX40 agonist ivuxolimab in advanced cancers. Data came from immunoSEQ multiplex PCR; TCRdb stores just in-frame clones and leaves some out. The table shows some 77,000 clones, with around nine tenths occurring only once. The sequencing here drew on CD4+ or CD8+ T cells sorted from blood, taken in a trial of the OX40 agonist ivuxolimab. The receptor set was obtained from an adult with an advanced solid tumor such as melanoma, head and neck, liver or kidney cancer. Both conserved end residues are part of each CDR3. The D gene is left open where the match is weak. Not every row has a clone size; where given, it reads once, few, many or a size class.

>TRBJ2-7|NA|NA|TRBV7-9
CASSGHGGFSYEQYF
>TRBJ2-7|TRBD1|NA|TRBV5-1
CASSLEQGAYEQYF
>TRBJ2-3|NA|NA|TRBV7-3
CASSPSGGLSTDTQYF
>TRBJ2-2|TRBD2|NA|TRBV5-4
CASSWGGGLNTGELFF
>TRBJ1-1|NA|once|TRBV10-1
CASSDRRGANTEAFF
>TRBJ1-1|NA|NA|TRBV5-1
CASSLSLPPGTEAFF
>TRBJ2-3|TRBD2|once|TRBV7-2
CASSPQGASGRAPDTQYF
>TRBJ1-1|NA|NA|TRBV12-5
CASGLVMKIGVNTEAFF
>TRBJ1-1|NA|NA|TRBV30
CAWSYITGTMNTEAFF
>TRBJ1-1|NA|NA|TRBV7-8
CASSLMGRGPEAFF